The entry below gives a single T cell receptor (beta chain) sequence along with its context. This CDR3 is built from 14 residues. Germline lookup yields CDR1 LNHDA and CDR2 SQIVND (reference sequence). Trimming removed 6 bases from V and 1 base from J; junction bases left unmatched: 2. The repertoire was sequenced with immunoSEQ multiplex PCR; TCRdb's copy has only in-frame clones and lacks some. The sample yields some 120,000 clones, over 75% seen once. The source of the sample is a study of control samples from healthy donors and cancer patients. The V call is TRBV19, the J call TRBJ2-3; TRBD1 matches 9 bases. Sequenced input: blood. The TCR was taken from a man in his late teens or twenties in good health. The CDR3 protein is CASSRDRGTDTQYF. In DNA form, the CDR3 reads TGTGCCAGTAGCCGGGACAGGGGCACAGATACGCAGTATTTT.